This T cell receptor beta chain stems from a study of T cells expressing NK-cell markers. Study details: Of eight sequenced donors, seven were HCMV-seropositive and one HCMV-seronegative.

The germline gives CDR1 SGHDT, CDR2 YYEEEE. The CDR3 has 15 residues. Study-level points and caveats: NKG2C+ dominant clonotype frequencies in several donors were about 1.0-7.0% of CD8+ T cells. Dominance of the CD3+CD56-NKG2C+ fraction by these clonotypes also held in a few donors.

UMIs were included in TCR beta cDNA generated by 5'RACE template switching. TCRdb re-called the 5' RACE reads and shows each CDR3 protein once, DNA omitted. This sample lists 400,000 or so distinct CDR3 sequences; its ten largest clones have roughly 10%. As for this clonotype: Its target is not known.

V is TRBV5-6 and J is TRBJ2-7; with no DNA, the TCRdb D assignment of TRBD2 cannot be verified. This sequence originates from a woman aged 50 to 60 in good health. Sample: blood T cells: a sorted CD56 or NKG2C T cell subset, CD4+ or CD8+ T cells, or bulk PBMC T cells (not recorded which). This chain's CDR3 is CASQSNPGLRDEQYF. Supplemented by reference TRBV5-6 and TRBJ2-7, the full variable domain reads DAGVTQSPTHLIKTRGQQVTLRCSPKSGHDTVSWYQQALGQGPQFIFQYYEEEERQRGNFPDRFSGHQFPNYSSELNVNALLLGDSALYLCASQSNPGLRDEQYFGPGTRLTVT.